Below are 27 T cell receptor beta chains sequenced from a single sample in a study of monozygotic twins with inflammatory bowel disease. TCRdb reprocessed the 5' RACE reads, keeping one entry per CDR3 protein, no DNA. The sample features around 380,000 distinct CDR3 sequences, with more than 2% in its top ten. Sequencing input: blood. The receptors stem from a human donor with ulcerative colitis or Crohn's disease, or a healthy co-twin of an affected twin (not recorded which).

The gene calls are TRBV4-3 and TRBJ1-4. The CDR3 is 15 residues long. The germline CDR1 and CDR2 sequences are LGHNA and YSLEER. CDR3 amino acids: CASSQSPRTNEKLFF.

CDR3 loop: CASSPLTSVYNEQFF. This chain links TRBV4-1 with TRBJ2-1; TCRdb's D gene call, TRBD2, goes unchecked for lack of DNA. Germline CDR1 reads MGHRA; CDR2 reads YSYEKL. The CDR3 has 15 residues.

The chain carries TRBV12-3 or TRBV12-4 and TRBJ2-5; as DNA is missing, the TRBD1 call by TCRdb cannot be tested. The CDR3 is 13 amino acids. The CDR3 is CASSPGGVETQYF.

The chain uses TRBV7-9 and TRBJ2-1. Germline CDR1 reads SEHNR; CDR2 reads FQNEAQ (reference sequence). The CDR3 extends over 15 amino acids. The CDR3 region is CASASAISSYNEQFF.

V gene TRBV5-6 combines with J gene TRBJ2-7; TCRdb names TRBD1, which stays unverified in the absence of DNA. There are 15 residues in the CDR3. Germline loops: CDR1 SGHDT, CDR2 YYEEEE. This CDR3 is CASSLNLQGASEQYF. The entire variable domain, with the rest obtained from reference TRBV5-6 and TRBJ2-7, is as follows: DAGVTQSPTHLIKTRGQQVTLRCSPKSGHDTVSWYQQALGQGPQFIFQYYEEEERQRGNFPDRFSGHQFPNYSSELNVNALLLGDSALYLCASSLNLQGASEQYFGPGTRLTVT.

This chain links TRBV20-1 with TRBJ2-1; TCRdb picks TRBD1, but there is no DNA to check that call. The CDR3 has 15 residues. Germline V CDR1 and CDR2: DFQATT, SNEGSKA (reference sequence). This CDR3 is CSARTGTVSYNEQFF.

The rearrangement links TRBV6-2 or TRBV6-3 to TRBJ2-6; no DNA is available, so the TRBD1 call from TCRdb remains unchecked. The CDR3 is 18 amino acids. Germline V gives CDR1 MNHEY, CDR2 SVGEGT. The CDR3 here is CASSGLQGANPGANVLTF.

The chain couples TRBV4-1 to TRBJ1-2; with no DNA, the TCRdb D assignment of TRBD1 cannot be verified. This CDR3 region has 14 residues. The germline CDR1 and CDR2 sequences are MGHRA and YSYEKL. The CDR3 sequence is CASSQIRGTYGYTF.

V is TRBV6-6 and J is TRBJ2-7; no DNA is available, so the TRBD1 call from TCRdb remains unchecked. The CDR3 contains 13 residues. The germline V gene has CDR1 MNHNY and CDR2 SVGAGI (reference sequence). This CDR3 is CASRLTGDYEQYF.

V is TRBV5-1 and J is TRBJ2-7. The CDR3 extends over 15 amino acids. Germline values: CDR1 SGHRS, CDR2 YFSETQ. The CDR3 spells CASSLPRAGVYEQYF.

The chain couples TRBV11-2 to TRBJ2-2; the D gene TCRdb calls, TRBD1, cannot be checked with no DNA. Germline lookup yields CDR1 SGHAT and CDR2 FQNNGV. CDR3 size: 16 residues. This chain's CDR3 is CASHASSSMGTGELFF.

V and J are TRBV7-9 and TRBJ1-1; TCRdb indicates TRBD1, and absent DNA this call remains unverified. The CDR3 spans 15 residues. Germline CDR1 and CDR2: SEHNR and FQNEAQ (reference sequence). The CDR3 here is CASSDEDRVNTEAFF.

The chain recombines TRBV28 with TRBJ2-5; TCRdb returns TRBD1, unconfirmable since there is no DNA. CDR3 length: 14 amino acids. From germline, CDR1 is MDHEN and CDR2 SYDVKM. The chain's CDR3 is CASTDSVGGGTQYF.

CDR3 protein: CASSSRLRGQGPNEQFF. This chain connects TRBV6-5 to TRBJ2-1; the TCRdb call, TRBD1, lacks DNA for checking. Germline CDR1 MNHEY, CDR2 SVGAGI. The CDR3 length is 17 residues.

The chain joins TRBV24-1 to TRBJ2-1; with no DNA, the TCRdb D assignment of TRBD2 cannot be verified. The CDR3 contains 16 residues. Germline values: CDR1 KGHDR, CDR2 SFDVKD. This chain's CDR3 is CATSDSSSGRPAEQFF.

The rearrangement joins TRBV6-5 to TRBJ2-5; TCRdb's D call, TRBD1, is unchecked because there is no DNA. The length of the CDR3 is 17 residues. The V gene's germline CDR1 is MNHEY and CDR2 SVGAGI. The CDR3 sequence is CASSYSRQPGQGETQYF.

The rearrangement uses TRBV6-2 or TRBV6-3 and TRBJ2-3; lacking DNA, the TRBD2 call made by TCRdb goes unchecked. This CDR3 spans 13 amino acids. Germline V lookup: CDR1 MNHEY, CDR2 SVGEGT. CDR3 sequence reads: CASSWTDTDTQYF.

The CDR3 here is CASSEGSGGPMAPETQYF. The rearrangement joins TRBV11-2 to TRBJ2-5; TCRdb's D call, TRBD2, is unchecked because there is no DNA. CDR3 length: 18 amino acids. Germline V gene sequence: CDR1 SGHAT, CDR2 FQNNGV. The full variable domain, completed using reference TRBV11-2 and TRBJ2-5, is EAGVAQSPRYKIIEKRQSVAFWCNPISGHATLYWYQQILGQGPKLLIQFQNNGVVDDSQLPKDRFSAERLKGVDSTLKIQPAKLEDSAVYLCASSEGSGGPMAPETQYFGPGTRLLVL.

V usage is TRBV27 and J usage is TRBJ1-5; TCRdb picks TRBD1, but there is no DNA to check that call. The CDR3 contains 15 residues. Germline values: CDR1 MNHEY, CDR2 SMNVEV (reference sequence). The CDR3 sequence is CASSSLTGSGQPQHF.

The CDR3 spells CASSSGDLGEQYF. The genes are TRBV5-1 and TRBJ2-7; TCRdb's D gene call, TRBD1, goes unchecked for lack of DNA. The CDR3 totals 13 residues. Germline V gene sequence: CDR1 SGHRS, CDR2 YFSETQ.

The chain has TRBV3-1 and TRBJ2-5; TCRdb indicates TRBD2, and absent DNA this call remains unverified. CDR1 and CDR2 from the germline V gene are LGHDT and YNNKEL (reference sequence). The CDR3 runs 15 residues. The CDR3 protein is CASSPYLGDQETQYF.

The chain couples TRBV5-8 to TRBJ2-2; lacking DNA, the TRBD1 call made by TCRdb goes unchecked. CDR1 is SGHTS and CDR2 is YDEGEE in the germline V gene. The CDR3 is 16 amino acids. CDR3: CASSRTEGVGTGELFF.

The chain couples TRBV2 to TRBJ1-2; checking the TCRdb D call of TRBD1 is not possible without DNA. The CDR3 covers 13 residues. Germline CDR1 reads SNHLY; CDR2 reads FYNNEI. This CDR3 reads CASRDLGDYGYTF.

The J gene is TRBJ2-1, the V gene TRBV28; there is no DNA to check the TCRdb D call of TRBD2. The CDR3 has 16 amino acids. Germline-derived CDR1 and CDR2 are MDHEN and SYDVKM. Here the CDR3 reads CASSSRLAYSYNEQFF.

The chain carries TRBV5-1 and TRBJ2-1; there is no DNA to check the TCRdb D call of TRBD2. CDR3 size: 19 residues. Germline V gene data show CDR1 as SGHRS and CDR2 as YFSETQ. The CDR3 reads CASSLRGIGGSVAYNEQFF.

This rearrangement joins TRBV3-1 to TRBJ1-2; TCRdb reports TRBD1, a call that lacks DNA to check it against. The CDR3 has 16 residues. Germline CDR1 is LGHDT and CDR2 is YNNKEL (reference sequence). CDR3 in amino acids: CASSQGGHHPGYGYTF.

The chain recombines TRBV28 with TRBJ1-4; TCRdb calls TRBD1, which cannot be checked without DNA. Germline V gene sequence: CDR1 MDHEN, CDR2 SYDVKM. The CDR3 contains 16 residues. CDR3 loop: CASSPHEQGASEKLFF. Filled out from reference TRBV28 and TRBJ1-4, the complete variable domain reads DVKVTQSSRYLVKRTGEKVFLECVQDMDHENMFWYRQDPGLGLRLIYFSYDVKMKEKGDIPEGYSVSREKKERFSLILESASTNQTSMYLCASSPHEQGASEKLFFGSGTQLSVL.